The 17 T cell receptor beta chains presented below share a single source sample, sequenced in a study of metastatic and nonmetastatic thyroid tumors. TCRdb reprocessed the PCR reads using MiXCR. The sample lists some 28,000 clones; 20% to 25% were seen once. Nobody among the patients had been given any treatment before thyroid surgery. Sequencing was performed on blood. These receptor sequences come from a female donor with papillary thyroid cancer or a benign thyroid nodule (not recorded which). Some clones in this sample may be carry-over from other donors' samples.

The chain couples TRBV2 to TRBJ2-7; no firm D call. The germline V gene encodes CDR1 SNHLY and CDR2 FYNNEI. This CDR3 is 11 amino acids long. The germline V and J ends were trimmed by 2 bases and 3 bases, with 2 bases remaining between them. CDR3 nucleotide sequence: TGTGCCAGCAGTGAAAACTACGAGCAGTACTTC. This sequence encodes CASSENYEQYF.

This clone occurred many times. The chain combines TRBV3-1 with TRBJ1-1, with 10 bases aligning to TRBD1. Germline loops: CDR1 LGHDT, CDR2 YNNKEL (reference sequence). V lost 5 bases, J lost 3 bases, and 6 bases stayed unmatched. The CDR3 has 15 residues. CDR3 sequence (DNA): TGTGCCAGCAGCGACAGGGGGCCTTCGGACACTGAAGCTTTCTTT. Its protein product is CASSDRGPSDTEAFF.

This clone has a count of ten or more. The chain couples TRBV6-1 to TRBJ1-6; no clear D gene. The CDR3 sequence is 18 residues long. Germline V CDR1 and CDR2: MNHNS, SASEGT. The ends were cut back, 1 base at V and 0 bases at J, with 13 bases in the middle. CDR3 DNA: TGTGCCAGCAGTGAAGTCGGGTGGGGAAGCTCCTATAATTCACCCCTCCACTTT. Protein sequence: CASSEVGWGSSYNSPLHF.

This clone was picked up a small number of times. The CDR3 sequence is CASSYPQGGDQPQHF. DNA for the CDR3: TGTGCCAGCAGTTACCCCCAGGGCGGGGATCAGCCCCAGCATTTT. The chain employs TRBV6-5 and TRBJ1-5; TRBD1 might be the D (5 bases). This CDR3 has 15 amino acids. Trimming took off 2 bases at V and 5 bases at J, with 13 bases between the two ends. CDR1 and CDR2 (germline): MNHEY, SVGAGI.

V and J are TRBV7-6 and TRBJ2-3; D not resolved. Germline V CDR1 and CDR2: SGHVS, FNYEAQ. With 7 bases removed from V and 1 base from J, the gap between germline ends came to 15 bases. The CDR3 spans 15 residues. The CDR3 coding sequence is TGTGCCAGCATCCTCAATCCGGACGGCACAGATACGCAGTATTTT. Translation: CASILNPDGTDTQYF. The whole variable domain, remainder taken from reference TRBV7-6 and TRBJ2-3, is GAGVSQSPRYKVTKRGQDVALRCDPISGHVSLYWYRQALGQGPEFLTYFNYEAQQDKSGLPNDRFSAERPEGSISTLTIQRTEQRDSAMYRCASILNPDGTDTQYFGPGTRLTVL.

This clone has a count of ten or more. CDR3 residues: CASSQRDRVGTGELFF. CDR3 bases: TGCGCCAGCAGCCAAAGAGACAGGGTAGGCACCGGGGAGCTGTTTTTT. This chain links TRBV4-3 with TRBJ2-2; 7 positions match TRBD1. V was pared by 2 bases and J by 4 bases, with 7 bases of the junction left unmatched. The germline gives CDR1 LGHNA, CDR2 YSLEER. CDR3 size: 16 residues.

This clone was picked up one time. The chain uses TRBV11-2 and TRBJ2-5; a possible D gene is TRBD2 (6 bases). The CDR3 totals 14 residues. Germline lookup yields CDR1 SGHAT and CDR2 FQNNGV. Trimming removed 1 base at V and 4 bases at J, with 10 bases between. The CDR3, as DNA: TGTGCCAGCAGCTTAGGCCTAGCGTTAGAGACCCAGTACTTC. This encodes CASSLGLALETQYF. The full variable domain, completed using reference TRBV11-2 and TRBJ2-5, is EAGVAQSPRYKIIEKRQSVAFWCNPISGHATLYWYQQILGQGPKLLIQFQNNGVVDDSQLPKDRFSAERLKGVDSTLKIQPAKLEDSAVYLCASSLGLALETQYFGPGTRLLVL.

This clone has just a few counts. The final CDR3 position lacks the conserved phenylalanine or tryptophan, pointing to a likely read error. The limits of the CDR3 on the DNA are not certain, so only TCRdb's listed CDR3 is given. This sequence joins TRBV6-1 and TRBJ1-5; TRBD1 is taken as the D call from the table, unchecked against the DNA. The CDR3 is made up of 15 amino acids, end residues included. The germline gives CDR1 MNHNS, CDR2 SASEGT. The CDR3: CASSADRGSNQPQPV.

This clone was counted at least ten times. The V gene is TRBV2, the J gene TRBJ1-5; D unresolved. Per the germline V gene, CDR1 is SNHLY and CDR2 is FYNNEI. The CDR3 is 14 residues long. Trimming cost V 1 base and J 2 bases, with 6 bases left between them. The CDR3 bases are TGTGCCAGCAGTGAAGGGGTTGGCAATCAGCCCCAGCATTTT. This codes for CASSEGVGNQPQHF.

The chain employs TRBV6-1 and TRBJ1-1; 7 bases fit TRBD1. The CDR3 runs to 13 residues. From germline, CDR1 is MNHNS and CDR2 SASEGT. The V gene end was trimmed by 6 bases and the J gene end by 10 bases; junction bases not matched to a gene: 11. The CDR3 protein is CASSLGGGGVAFF. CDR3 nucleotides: TGTGCCAGCAGCCTAGGCGGAGGGGGCGTAGCTTTCTTT.

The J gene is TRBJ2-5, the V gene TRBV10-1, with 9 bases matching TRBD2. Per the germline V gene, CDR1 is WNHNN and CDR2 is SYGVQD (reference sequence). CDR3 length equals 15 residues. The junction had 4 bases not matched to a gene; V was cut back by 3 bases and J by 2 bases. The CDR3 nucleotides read TGCGCCAGCAGTGACCAGACTAGCGGTCAAGAGACCCAGTACTTC. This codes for CASSDQTSGQETQYF.

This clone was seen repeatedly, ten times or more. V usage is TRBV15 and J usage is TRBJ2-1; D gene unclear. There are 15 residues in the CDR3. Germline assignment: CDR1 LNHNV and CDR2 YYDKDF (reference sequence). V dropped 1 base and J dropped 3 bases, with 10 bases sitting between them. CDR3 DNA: TGTGCCACCAGCAGAGGGCAGCTTTTCTACAATGAGCAGTTCTTC. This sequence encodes CATSRGQLFYNEQFF.

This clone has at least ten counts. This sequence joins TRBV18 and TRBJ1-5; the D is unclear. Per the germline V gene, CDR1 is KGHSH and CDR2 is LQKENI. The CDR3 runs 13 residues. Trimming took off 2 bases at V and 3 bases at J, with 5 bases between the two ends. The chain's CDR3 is CASSPDNNQPQHF. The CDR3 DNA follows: TGTGCCAGCTCACCAGACAACAATCAGCCCCAGCATTTT.

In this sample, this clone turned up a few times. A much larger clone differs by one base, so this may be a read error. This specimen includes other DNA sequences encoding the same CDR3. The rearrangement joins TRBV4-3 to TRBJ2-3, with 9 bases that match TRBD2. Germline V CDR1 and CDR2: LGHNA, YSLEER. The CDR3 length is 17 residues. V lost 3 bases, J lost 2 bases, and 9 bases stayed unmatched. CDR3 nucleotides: TGCGCCAGCAGCCAGGAGTATCCTAGCGGGAACACAGATACGCAGTATTTT. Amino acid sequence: CASSQEYPSGNTDTQYF.

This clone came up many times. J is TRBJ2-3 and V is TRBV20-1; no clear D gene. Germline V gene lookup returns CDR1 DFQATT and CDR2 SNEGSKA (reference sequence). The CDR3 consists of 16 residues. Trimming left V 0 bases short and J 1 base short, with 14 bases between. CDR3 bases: TGCAGTGCTAGAGATTTGAAGGGCAGTGGCACAGATACGCAGTATTTT. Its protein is CSARDLKGSGTDTQYF.

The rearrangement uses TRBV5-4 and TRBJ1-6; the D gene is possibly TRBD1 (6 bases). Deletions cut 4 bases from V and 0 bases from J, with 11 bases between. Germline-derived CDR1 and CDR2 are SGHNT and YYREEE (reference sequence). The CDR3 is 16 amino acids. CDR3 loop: CASSAGGVSYNSPLHF. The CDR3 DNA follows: TGTGCCAGCAGCGCGGGGGGCGTCTCCTATAATTCACCCCTCCACTTT. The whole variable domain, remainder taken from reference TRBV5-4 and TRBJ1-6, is ETGVTQSPTHLIKTRGQQVTLRCSSQSGHNTVSWYQQALGQGPQFIFQYYREEENGRGNFPPRFSGLQFPNYSSELNVNALELDDSALYLCASSAGGVSYNSPLHFGNGTRLTVT.

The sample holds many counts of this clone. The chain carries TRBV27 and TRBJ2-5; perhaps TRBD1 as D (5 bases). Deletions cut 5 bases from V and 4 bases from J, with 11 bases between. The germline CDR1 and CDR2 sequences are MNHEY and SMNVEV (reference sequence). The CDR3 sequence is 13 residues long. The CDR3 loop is CASSPTVGETQYF. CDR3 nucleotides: TGTGCCAGCAGTCCGACAGTGGGAGAGACCCAGTACTTC.